One sample yielded the 9 T cell receptor beta chains listed below, sequenced in a study of blood T cell repertoires in COVID-19. Sequencing was performed with immunoSEQ multiplex PCR; in TCRdb, only in-frame clones are kept and a portion is missing. The sample records some 120,000 clones, roughly 85% being singletons. Sequencing used peripheral blood. Receptors were obtained from a young man with acute or convalescent COVID-19.

The chain has TRBV12-5 and TRBJ1-2; 11 bases fit TRBD1. Per germline, CDR1 LGHNT and CDR2 FRNRAP. Trimming took 6 bases from V and 12 from J; bases not matched to a gene: 9. The CDR3 runs 13 residues. In nucleotides, the CDR3 is TGTGCTAGTGGCCTCGGGACAGGGGGGATAAACACCTTC. Its protein is CASGLGTGGINTF.

The table lists this clone with a count of one. The rearrangement joins TRBV28 to TRBJ2-1; D is uncertain. CDR3 length: 11 residues. CDR1 is MDHEN, CDR2 SYDVKM, per germline. V was shortened by 2 bases and J by 10 bases, with 6 bases between the two germline ends. The CDR3 loop is CASSLLAEQFF. CDR3 coding DNA: TGTGCCAGCAGTTTACTGGCAGAGCAGTTCTTC.

The table lists this clone with a few counts. V is TRBV13 and J is TRBJ2-6, with D uncertain. The germline V and J ends were trimmed by 5 bases and 0 bases, with 8 bases remaining between them. Germline CDR1 and CDR2: PRHDT and FYEKMQ (reference sequence). This CDR3 is 15 amino acids long. In DNA form, the CDR3 reads TGTGCCAGCAGCCCGGGTTACTCTGGGGCCAACGTCCTGACTTTC. It specifies CASSPGYSGANVLTF.

This chain connects TRBV9 to TRBJ2-7, with 12 bases lining up with TRBD2. The J segment lost 6 bases and the V segment lost 4 bases, leaving 5 bases of the junction unmatched. The CDR3 runs 14 residues. The V gene's germline CDR1 is SGDLS and CDR2 YYNGEE. The CDR3 sequence: CASSSSGGASEQYF. The CDR3 DNA follows: TGTGCCAGCAGCTCTAGCGGGGGGGCCTCCGAGCAGTACTTC.

The chain combines TRBV7-2 with TRBJ1-2; 9 positions agree with TRBD1. Germline V gene sequence: CDR1 SGHTA, CDR2 FQGNSA. V trimming: 4 bases; J trimming: 4 bases; junction bases outside the gene matches: 10. The CDR3 has 16 amino acids. CDR3 bases: TGTGCCAGCAGCTCCCTCCCGGGACAGGGAACCTATGGCTACACCTTC. It specifies CASSSLPGQGTYGYTF.

The V and J genes are TRBV7-3 and TRBJ2-7; 9 bases fit TRBD1. Germline CDR1 is SGHTA and CDR2 is FQGTGA. V lost 5 bases to trimming and J lost 2 bases; unmatched junction nucleotides: 4. This CDR3 has 14 residues. CDR3: CASSPGQGPYEQYF. Here the CDR3 DNA reads TGTGCCAGCAGCCCGGGACAGGGACCCTACGAGCAGTACTTC.

The rearrangement joins TRBV6-2 or TRBV6-3 to TRBJ1-1; 10 nucleotides agree with TRBD1. V shed 2 bases, J shed 4 bases, and the junction held 4 bases outside the gene matches. This CDR3 contains 15 residues. Germline V gene data show CDR1 as MNHEY and CDR2 as SVGEGT. The CDR3 DNA is TGTGCCAGCAGTTACGCGGGACAGGGGTCCACTGAAGCTTTCTTT. It codes for CASSYAGQGSTEAFF.

The gene calls are TRBV7-3 and TRBJ2-2, with unresolved D. Trimming took 3 bases from V and 6 from J, leaving 8 bases between them. The CDR3 runs to 13 residues. CDR1 and CDR2 from the germline V gene are SGHTA and FQGTGA. The CDR3 DNA follows: TGTGCCAGCAGCTTTACTCCCCCCGGGGAGCTGTTTTTT. Protein product: CASSFTPPGELFF.

This clone has a single count. The genes are TRBV11-1 and TRBJ2-5; the match to TRBD2 covers 10 bases. Unmatched junction bases numbered 4, after V lost 1 base and J lost 2 bases. Germline-derived CDR1 and CDR2 are SGHAT and FQDESV (reference sequence). There are 16 residues in the CDR3. The DNA of the CDR3 is TGTGCCAGCAGCTTAGGGACTAGCGGAGAACAAGAGACCCAGTACTTC. Translation gives CASSLGTSGEQETQYF.